This TCR beta chain was retrieved from a study of T cells in Graves' hyperthyroidism and ophthalmopathy. Study observations and caveats: With a median lead of approximately 6.4 months before onset, the model predicted ophthalmopathy.

This clonotype has a count of ten or more. Its cognate antigen is unknown. The study defined stable Graves' hyperthyroidism as no ophthalmopathy progression within 18 months. Exclusion followed for patients with uncontrolled infection, other autoimmune disease, pregnancy or lactation. Every diagnosis used clinical symptoms, serum thyroxine and TRAb, thyroid ultrasound and orbital computed tomography. CDR1 and CDR2 from the germline V gene are MNHNS and SASEGT. The CDR3 runs to 14 residues. Trimming at V came to 4 bases and at J to 0 bases, leaving 2 bases not matched to a gene. RNA transcripts served as the template for amplifying TCR beta CDR3 regions. The HTBI primer set drove a first-round RT-PCR of the TCR CDR3. TCRdb recomputed calls from the multiplex PCR reads with MiXCR, one row per CDR3 protein. The sample has hundreds of thousands of distinct CDR3 sequences; about 15% are singletons.

The V and J genes are TRBV6-1 and TRBJ1-1, with 7 nucleotides matching TRBD1. The sequencing input was blood. The receptor comes from a woman under 30 with Graves' hyperthyroidism. CDR3 loop: CASSAGTVNTEAFF. The DNA of the CDR3 is TGTGCCAGCAGTGCCGGGACAGTGAACACTGAAGCTTTCTTT.